The clone carrying this T cell receptor (beta chain) came up a few times. The sample originates from a study of T cell changes during pregnancy in multiple sclerosis. Measured with immunoSEQ multiplex PCR; TCRdb has only the in-frame clones, and not every one. This table has about 20,000 clones, about 85% appearing once. Material: CD8+ T cells from peripheral blood mononuclear cells, obtained after pregnancy. The TCR was taken from a female donor with multiple sclerosis, enrolled in a pregnancy study.

DNA for the CDR3: TGTGCCAGCAGTAAATTACAGGGGTTAGGTAATTCACCCCTCCACTTT. It codes for CASSKLQGLGNSPLHF. This rearrangement joins TRBV6-4 to TRBJ1-6; 7 nucleotides agree with TRBD1. Germline CDR1 is MRHNA and CDR2 is SNTAGT. The length of the CDR3 is 16 residues. Trimming took 5 bases from V and 6 from J; bases not matched to a gene: 10.